The clone carrying this T cell receptor beta chain was seen a few times. Its target is not known. The record originates from a study of cytomegalovirus exposure and HLA in healthy donors. General study points: HLA alleles were associated with 17,000 or so TCR beta sequences in a later analysis at 0.05 false discovery rate. The authors later found most CMV-associated TCR beta chains appeared HLA-restricted.

Both 60 Vbeta primers and 13 Jbeta primers went into the PCR. This table comes from immunoSEQ multiplex PCR, and its TCRdb copy is limited to in-frame clones, with some not included. Here the sample spans roughly 200,000 clones, 75% being singletons. The TCR originated in a male donor in good health and CMV-seronegative. The sample consisted of PBMCs.

CDR3 nucleotide sequence: TGTGCCAGCAGTGGGGGGACAGGCCATGAAGCTTTCTTT. It encodes CASSGGTGHEAFF. V usage is TRBV6-6 and J usage is TRBJ1-1, with TRBD1 matching over 8 bases. Germline V lookup: CDR1 MNHNY, CDR2 SVGAGI (reference sequence). Trimming cost V 5 bases and J 7 bases; bases outside gene matches: 6. The CDR3 is made up of 13 amino acids.